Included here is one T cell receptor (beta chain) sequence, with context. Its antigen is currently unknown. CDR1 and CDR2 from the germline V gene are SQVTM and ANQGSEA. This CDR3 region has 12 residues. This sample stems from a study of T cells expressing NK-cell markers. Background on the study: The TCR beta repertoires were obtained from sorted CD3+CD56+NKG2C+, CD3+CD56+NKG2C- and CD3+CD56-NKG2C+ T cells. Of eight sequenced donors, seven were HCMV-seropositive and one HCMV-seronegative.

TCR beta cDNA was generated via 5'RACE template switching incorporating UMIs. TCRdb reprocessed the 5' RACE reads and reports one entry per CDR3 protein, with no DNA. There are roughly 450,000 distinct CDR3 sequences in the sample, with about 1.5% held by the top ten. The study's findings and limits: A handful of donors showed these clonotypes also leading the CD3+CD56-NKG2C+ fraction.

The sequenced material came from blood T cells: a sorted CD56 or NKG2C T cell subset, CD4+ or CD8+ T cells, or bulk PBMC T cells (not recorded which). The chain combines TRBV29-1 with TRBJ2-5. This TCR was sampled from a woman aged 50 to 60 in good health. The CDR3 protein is CSVGGPIETQYF. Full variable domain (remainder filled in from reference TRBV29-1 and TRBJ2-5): SAVISQKPSRDICQRGTSLTIQCQVDSQVTMMFWYRQQPGQSLTLIATANQGSEATYESGFVIDKFPISRPNLTFSTLTVSNMSPEDSSIYLCSVGGPIETQYFGPGTRLLVL.